The source of this T cell receptor beta chain is a study of T cells in women clearing cervical HPV infection. Study background: Cases: HPV16-related CIN3 or worse on histology, a couple of invasive cancers. Controls gave blood once infection was undetectable; cases at lesion identification. Study-wide results and limits: CIN3+ cases had significantly higher TCR repertoire richness than controls, but evenness did not differ.

Genomic DNA, averaging 1200 ng per sample, yielded TCR beta CDR3 via immunoSEQ. Measured with immunoSEQ multiplex PCR; TCRdb has only the in-frame clones, and not every one. The listing contains 25,000 to 35,000 clones. Per the germline V gene, CDR1 is SGHRS and CDR2 is YFSETQ. The CDR3 covers 14 residues. On this clone itself: What it binds is not known. Read coverage stops 3 residues before the CDR3 terminus; the germline J gene supplies the remainder.

The chain is built from TRBV5-1 and TRBJ1-1; possible D gene TRBD1, 6 bases. The sample taken for sequencing was blood buffy coat. The TCR sequence derives from a woman aged 18 to 75 with a cervical HPV16 infection that either progressed to CIN3+ or cleared (not recorded which). The CDR3 protein is CASSSSGGYNEAFF. CDR3 bases read: TGCGCCAGCAGCTCTAGCGGGGGCTACAATGAG.